The T cell receptor beta chain described here comes from a study of T-cell reconstitution after alpha-beta-depleted transplantation in children. In its sample, this clonotype was seen many times. As it was prepared, the TCRbeta library received unique molecular identifiers. A single record per CDR3 protein comes from TCRdb applying MiXCR to the PCR reads. Here the sample spans some 600,000 distinct CDR3 sequences, approximately 16% being singletons. The germline V gene has CDR1 SGHTA and CDR2 FQGNSA. This CDR3 has 14 amino acids. The V and J ends lost 1 base and 0 bases respectively, with 7 bases between them.

The TCR comes from a human donor who donated a stem cell graft to a child with acute myeloid leukemia. The sequences come from PBMCs from the stem cell graft donor, collected from the stem cell graft. The chain uses TRBV7-2 and TRBJ2-7; D uncertain. CDR3 nucleotide sequence: TGTGCCAGCAGCTTAGGGGTATACTCCTACGAGCAGTACTTC. This gives the protein CASSLGVYSYEQYF.